This T cell receptor beta chain was profiled in a study of T cell repertoires in cytomegalovirus infection. Study-level information: CMV infection plus the matching HLA type was flagged by public TCR beta signatures.

Using its own MiXCR run on the reads, TCRdb lists one record per CDR3 protein. The table records around 900,000 distinct CDR3 sequences, roughly 30% of them present only once. Worth noting for this clonotype: The antigen is undetermined. At one of its ends the junction is not consistent with the germline gene, which may arise from a read error.

Germline CDR1 SGHVS, CDR2 FNYEAQ. This CDR3 region has 15 residues. Study outcomes and limitations: The ex vivo response showed dominance by HLA-C-restricted CMV-specific TCR beta clonotypes.

This rearrangement joins TRBV7-6 to TRBJ2-5; possibly TRBD1 for D (6 bases). This TCR was recovered from a human donor in good health (CMV status not recorded). Some clones in this sample may be carry-over from other donors' samples. Sequenced material: cultured CD8+ T cells from PBMCs, taken from culture after CMV antigen stimulation. The chain's CDR3 is CTSSLRAGAQETQYF. CDR3 sequence (DNA): TGTACCAGCAGCCTACGGGCAGGGGCCCAAGAGACCCAGTACTTC. The complete variable domain, with remaining parts taken from reference TRBV7-6 and TRBJ2-5, reads GAGVSQSPRYKVTKRGQDVALRCDPISGHVSLYWYRQALGQGPEFLTYFNYEAQQDKSGLPNDRFSAERPEGSISTLTIQRTEQRDSAMYRCTSSLRAGAQETQYFGPGTRLLVL.